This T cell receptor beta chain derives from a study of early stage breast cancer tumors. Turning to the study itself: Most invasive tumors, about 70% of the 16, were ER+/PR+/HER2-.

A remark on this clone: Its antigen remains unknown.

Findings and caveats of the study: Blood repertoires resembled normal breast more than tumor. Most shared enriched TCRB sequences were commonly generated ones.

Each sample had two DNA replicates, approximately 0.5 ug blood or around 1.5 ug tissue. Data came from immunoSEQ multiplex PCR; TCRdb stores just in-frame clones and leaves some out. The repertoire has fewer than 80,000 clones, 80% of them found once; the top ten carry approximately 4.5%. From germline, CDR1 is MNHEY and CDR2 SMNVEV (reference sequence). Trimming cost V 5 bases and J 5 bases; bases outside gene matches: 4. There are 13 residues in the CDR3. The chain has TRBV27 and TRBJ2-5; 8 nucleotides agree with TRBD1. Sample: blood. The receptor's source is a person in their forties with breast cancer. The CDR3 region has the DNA TGTGCCAGCAGTCCGGACAGGGTCGAGACCCAGTACTTC. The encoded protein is CASSPDRVETQYF.